This is a list of T cell receptor beta chains from one sample in a study of T-cell reconstitution after alpha-beta-depleted transplantation in children. TCRdb reprocessed the PCR reads via MiXCR and lists one record per CDR3 protein. The sample has 280,000 or so distinct CDR3 sequences; 11% are singletons. The sequenced sample was peripheral blood, obtained 180 days after TCRalphabeta/CD19-depleted stem cell transplant. The receptors originated from a male patient aged 2 to 9 who had a stem cell transplant for chronic granulomatous disease, so the T cells may come from the graft donor. Both conserved end residues are trimmed from each CDR3.

TRBV12-3/TRBV12-4	TRBJ2-3	ASSWGGRTDTHY
TRBV6-2/TRBV6-3	TRBJ2-5	ASRGAGWSKKETQY
TRBV5-1	TRBJ2-1	ASSIGLTNNEQF
TRBV12-3/TRBV12-4	TRBJ2-1	ASSSPGLAGYNEQF
TRBV20-1	TRBJ2-1	SAQYAGGRYNEQF
TRBV12-3/TRBV12-4	TRBJ2-7	ASSLSLAGGPYEQY
TRBV4-3	TRBJ2-6	ASSQNPGTGAGANVLT
TRBV14	TRBJ1-4	ASSQGRYGLLRGEKLF
TRBV30	TRBJ1-5	AWSVHGNQPQH
TRBV6-2/TRBV6-3	TRBJ2-7	ASSQSSEQY
TRBV12-3/TRBV12-4	TRBJ2-1	ASSSPLSSYNEQF
TRBV5-1	TRBJ2-2	ASSLAPNTGELF
TRBV5-1	TRBJ2-1	ASSLGSSGSRDEQF
TRBV7-9	TRBJ2-5	ASSLPALQETQY
TRBV4-2	TRBJ2-3	ASSRSGLAVSTDTQY
TRBV29-1	TRBJ2-3	SVEKKRGAGDTQY
TRBV20-1	TRBJ2-7	SARARDMGSEQY
TRBV10-3	TRBJ2-7	AISELAGGPYEQY
TRBV11-2	TRBJ2-1	ASSLDRWEEIHEQF
TRBV6-1	TRBJ2-1	ASSTDRGQYNEQF
TRBV7-2	TRBJ2-7	ASSLLVFYEQY
TRBV20-1	TRBJ2-2	SAPNPGLAATGELF